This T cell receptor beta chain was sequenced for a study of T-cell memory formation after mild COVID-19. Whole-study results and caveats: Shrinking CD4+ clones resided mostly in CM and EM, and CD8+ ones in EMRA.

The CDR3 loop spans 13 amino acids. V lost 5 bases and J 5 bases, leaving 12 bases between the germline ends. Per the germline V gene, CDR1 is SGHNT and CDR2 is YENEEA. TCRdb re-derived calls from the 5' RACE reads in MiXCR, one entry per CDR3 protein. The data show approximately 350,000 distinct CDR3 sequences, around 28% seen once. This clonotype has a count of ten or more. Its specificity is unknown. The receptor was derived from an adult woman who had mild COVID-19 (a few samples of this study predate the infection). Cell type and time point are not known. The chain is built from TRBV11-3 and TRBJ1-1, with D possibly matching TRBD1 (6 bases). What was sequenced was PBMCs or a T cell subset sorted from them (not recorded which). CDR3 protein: CASSRGAGTEAFF. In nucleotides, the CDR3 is TGTGCCAGCAGCCGGGGGGCAGGGACTGAAGCTTTCTTT.